This T cell receptor (beta chain) stems from a study of monozygotic twins with inflammatory bowel disease. TCRdb reprocessed the 5' RACE reads; each CDR3 protein has one entry and no DNA is given. The sample totals some 440,000 distinct CDR3 sequences. This CDR3 region has 13 residues. This chain uses TRBV12-3 or TRBV12-4 with TRBJ2-5; TCRdb's D call of TRBD2 is untestable without DNA. The sequencing input was blood. The TCR was taken from a human donor with ulcerative colitis or Crohn's disease, or a healthy co-twin of an affected twin (not recorded which). CDR3 sequence reads: CASRPGLKETQYF.